What follows are 29 T cell receptor beta chains derived from one specimen sequenced in a study of T cell responses to AZD1222 COVID-19 vaccine. Sequencing was performed with immunoSEQ multiplex PCR; in TCRdb, only in-frame clones are kept and a portion is missing. The data hold roughly 100,000 clones, with 85% to 95% observed a single time. Sequenced here: peripheral blood, sampled on day 0 of AZD1222 vaccination. These TCRs come from an adult in good health.

This chain connects TRBV30 to TRBJ2-2; D gene uncertain. Germline V CDR1 and CDR2: GTSNPN, SVGIG (reference sequence). The CDR3 is 14 amino acids. V lost 0 bases and J lost 0, with 5 bases in between. The CDR3 reads CAWSVVSNTGELFF. The DNA for the CDR3 is TGTGCCTGGAGTGTAGTCTCGAACACCGGGGAGCTGTTTTTT. Looking up the rest from reference TRBV30 and TRBJ2-2 gives the full variable domain: SQTIHQWPATLVQPVGSPLSLECTVEGTSNPNLYWYRQAAGRGLQLLFYSVGIGQISSEVPQNLSASRPQDRQFILSSKKLLLSDSGFYLCAWSVVSNTGELFFGEGSRLTVL.

The V and J genes are TRBV27 and TRBJ1-4; TRBD1 is a possible D gene (5 bases). This CDR3 region has 14 residues. Trimming cost V 6 bases and J 2 bases, with 10 bases left between them. Germline V gives CDR1 MNHEY, CDR2 SMNVEV (reference sequence). This chain's CDR3 is CASRQAKTNEKLFF. CDR3 DNA: TGTGCCAGCAGACAGGCTAAGACTAATGAAAAACTGTTTTTT.

The rearrangement joins TRBV12-3 or TRBV12-4 to TRBJ1-1; 7 nucleotides align to TRBD1. This CDR3 has 13 amino acids. Germline trimming cut 6 bases from V and 4 bases from J; bases unmatched to any gene: 5. The CDR3 is CASREQGSTEAFF. CDR3 in DNA: TGTGCCAGCAGAGAACAGGGGTCCACTGAAGCTTTCTTT.

The chain employs TRBV3-1 (or the pseudogene TRBV3-2) and TRBJ1-4; no definite D call. This CDR3 region has 14 residues. Germline V gives CDR1 LGHDT, CDR2 YNNKEL (reference sequence). Trimming took 0 bases from V and 5 from J, leaving 7 bases between them. CDR3 sequence (DNA): TGTGCCAGCAGCCAAGATCCAAACAATGAAAAACTGTTTTTT. Translation gives CASSQDPNNEKLFF.

The chain employs TRBV14 and TRBJ2-7; 10 nucleotides agree with TRBD2. With 0 bases clipped from V and 3 bases from J, the junction kept 14 bases outside the gene matches. This CDR3 has 19 residues. CDR1 and CDR2 from the germline V gene are SGHDN and FVKESK. The CDR3 is CASSQDLLELTSGNYEQYF. As DNA, the CDR3 is TGTGCCAGCAGCCAAGACCTTTTGGAATTAACTAGCGGGAACTACGAGCAGTACTTC.

The rearrangement joins TRBV7-8 to TRBJ2-1; 9 bases line up with TRBD2. Germline V CDR1 and CDR2: SGHVS, FQNEAQ. The CDR3 has 16 amino acids. J lost 0 bases, V lost 4 bases, and 4 bases had no gene match. The CDR3 sequence is CASSSLAGDSYNEQFF. CDR3 nucleotides: TGTGCCAGCAGCTCGTTAGCGGGGGACTCCTACAATGAGCAGTTCTTC.

The CDR3 DNA is TGTGCCACCACCGTTCAGGGATCCTATGGCTACACCTTC. The encoded protein is CATTVQGSYGYTF. This chain links TRBV6-5 with TRBJ1-2; possible D gene TRBD1, 5 bases. The CDR3 is made up of 13 amino acids. Trimming shortened V by 10 bases and J by 4 bases, and 16 bases separated the two germline ends. Germline-derived CDR1 and CDR2 are MNHEY and SVGAGI.

The rearrangement links TRBV25-1 to TRBJ2-7; TRBD1 aligns across 12 bases. The junction had 8 bases not matched to a gene; V was cut back by 5 bases and J by 6 bases. Germline lookup yields CDR1 MGHDK and CDR2 SYGVNS. The CDR3 runs to 15 residues. DNA of the CDR3: TGTGCCAGCAGTTTTACCGGGACAGGGGGCGGCGAGCAGTACTTC. This sequence encodes CASSFTGTGGGEQYF.

As to this clone: The same CDR3 also results from other DNA sequences found in this sample. This rearrangement joins TRBV9 to TRBJ2-3; D uncertain. The CDR3 covers 13 residues. Germline-derived CDR1 and CDR2 are SGDLS and YYNGEE. The V and J ends lost 3 bases and 5 bases respectively, with 10 bases between them. The CDR3: CASSGGERDTQYF. The DNA for the CDR3 is TGTGCCAGCAGCGGGGGTGAGCGAGATACGCAGTATTTT.

The gene calls are TRBV11-1 and TRBJ2-6, with D unresolved. V gave up 1 base and J gave up 3 bases, with 4 bases separating them. The CDR3 is 14 residues long. CDR1 SGHAT and CDR2 FQDESV come from the germline V gene (reference sequence). The CDR3 bases are TGTGCCAGCAGCTTAGGGAGTGGGGCCAACGTCCTGACTTTC. It specifies CASSLGSGANVLTF.

J is TRBJ2-2 and V is TRBV6-2 or TRBV6-3, with D hard to call. Trimming took 5 bases from V and 6 from J, leaving 7 bases between them. The germline V gene encodes CDR1 MNHEY and CDR2 SVGEGT. The CDR3 consists of 12 residues. The CDR3 sequence: CASSTHSGELFF. CDR3 bases: TGTGCCAGCAGTACCCATTCCGGGGAGCTGTTTTTT.

This rearrangement joins TRBV12-3 or TRBV12-4 to TRBJ1-1, with 9 bases aligning to TRBD1. The trim removed 5 bases at V and 3 bases at J, leaving 1 base unmatched. The CDR3 totals 13 residues. The CDR3 spells CASSRQGDTEAFF. In nucleotides, the CDR3 is TGTGCCAGCAGTAGACAGGGGGACACTGAAGCTTTCTTT.

The V gene is TRBV29-1, the J gene TRBJ2-1; D is uncertain. Germline-derived CDR1 and CDR2 are SQVTM and ANQGSEA. Trimming cost V 6 bases and J 0 bases, with 9 bases left between them. The CDR3 has 13 residues. The CDR3 DNA follows: TGCAGCGTCCCACTGAGCTCCTACAATGAGCAGTTCTTC. It codes for CSVPLSSYNEQFF.

V is TRBV19 and J is TRBJ2-3, with a weak D call TRBD2 (6 bases). The length of the CDR3 is 13 residues. From germline, CDR1 is LNHDA and CDR2 SQIVND (reference sequence). The ends were cut back, 10 bases at V and 0 bases at J, with 11 bases in the middle. The CDR3 is CAIRAGSTDTQYF. DNA of the CDR3: TGTGCCATTCGAGCGGGCAGCACAGATACGCAGTATTTT.

The gene calls are TRBV18 and TRBJ2-1; 7 nucleotides match TRBD1. J lost 4 bases, V lost 3 bases, and 9 bases had no gene match. CDR1 and CDR2 from the germline V gene are KGHSH and LQKENI. The CDR3 consists of 16 residues. CDR3 amino acids: CASSPRGQALYNEQFF. The CDR3 nucleotides are TGTGCCAGCTCACCCCGAGGACAGGCCCTATACAATGAGCAGTTCTTC.

The gene calls are TRBV4-3 and TRBJ1-1, with a weak D call TRBD1 (6 bases). The V and J ends lost 4 bases and 0 bases respectively, with 9 bases between them. The CDR3 is 14 amino acids. Germline-derived CDR1 and CDR2 are LGHNA and YSLEER. The CDR3 region is CASSRGQMNTEAFF. The DNA of the CDR3 is TGCGCCAGCAGCCGCGGACAGATGAACACTGAAGCTTTCTTT.

This chain connects TRBV10-1 to TRBJ2-7; 8 bases are a match to TRBD1. The germline gives CDR1 WNHNN, CDR2 SYGVQD (reference sequence). The CDR3 is 14 residues long. V shed 5 bases, J shed 3 bases, and the junction held 6 bases outside the gene matches. CDR3 in amino acids: CASSSETGDYEQYF. CDR3 sequence (DNA): TGCGCCAGCAGTTCCGAGACAGGGGACTACGAGCAGTACTTC.

The J gene is TRBJ2-7, the V gene TRBV5-1; TRBD2 aligns across 7 bases. The CDR3 has 15 residues. The V gene's germline CDR1 is SGHRS and CDR2 YFSETQ. V lost 0 bases to trimming and J lost 6 bases; unmatched junction nucleotides: 9. Here the CDR3 DNA reads TGCGCCAGCAGCTTGGCCATAGCGGGTACAAGCGAGCAGTACTTC. This gives the protein CASSLAIAGTSEQYF.

V usage is TRBV30 and J usage is TRBJ1-2; maybe TRBD1 (5 bases). CDR3 length equals 13 residues. Germline CDR1 and CDR2: GTSNPN and SVGIG (reference sequence). Trimming took off 0 bases at V and 7 bases at J, with 12 bases between the two ends. The CDR3 DNA follows: TGTGCCTGGAGTGTACCAGGGTTGGTTGGCTACACCTTC. As protein: CAWSVPGLVGYTF.

The chain links TRBV12-3 or TRBV12-4 to TRBJ2-7, with a tentative D call TRBD2 (6 bases). Trimming removed 7 bases from V and 3 bases from J, with 13 bases in between. This CDR3 comprises 13 residues. The CDR3 nucleotides read TGTGCCAGCACCCACGGGCGGGGCTACGAGCAGTACTTC. This codes for CASTHGRGYEQYF.

The V call is TRBV5-1, the J call TRBJ2-1; TRBD2 might be the D (6 bases). The CDR3 length is 14 residues. Germline loops: CDR1 SGHRS, CDR2 YFSETQ. V was trimmed by 0 bases and J by 8 bases, leaving 12 bases between them. The CDR3 protein is CASSLDAGLDEQFF. In DNA, the CDR3 is TGCGCCAGCAGCTTGGATGCGGGGTTAGATGAGCAGTTCTTC.

A few counts support this clone. This chain connects TRBV6-1 to TRBJ1-5; tentatively, D is TRBD1 (5 bases). V shed 3 bases and J shed 7 bases, with 13 bases lying between them. The germline V gene has CDR1 MNHNS and CDR2 SASEGT. CDR3 length equals 14 residues. CDR3 residues: CASSEWGRLQPQHF. As DNA, the CDR3 is TGTGCCAGCAGTGAGTGGGGGAGATTGCAGCCCCAGCATTTT.

This clone has just a few counts. The V gene is TRBV7-2, the J gene TRBJ2-1; the D is unclear. From germline, CDR1 is SGHTA and CDR2 FQGNSA. The CDR3 has 13 amino acids. The V gene lost 2 bases and the J gene lost 3 bases, with 5 bases spanning the gap. The CDR3 DNA follows: TGTGCCAGCAGCTTACTTCGCTACAATGAGCAGTTCTTC. Translated: CASSLLRYNEQFF.

This chain uses TRBV9 with TRBJ2-2, with a weak D call TRBD2 (5 bases). The CDR3 length is 14 residues. V lost 0 bases and J 5 bases, leaving 8 bases between the germline ends. Germline values: CDR1 SGDLS, CDR2 YYNGEE. The CDR3: CASSVGTGTGELFF. The CDR3 DNA sequence: TGTGCCAGCAGCGTAGGAACGGGGACCGGGGAGCTGTTTTTT.

The gene calls are TRBV6-1 and TRBJ2-3; D call uncertain. There are 13 residues in the CDR3. Trimming took off 2 bases at V and 6 bases at J, with 9 bases between the two ends. CDR1 is MNHNS and CDR2 is SASEGT in the germline V gene. CDR3 sequence (DNA): TGTGCCAGCAGTGAATCGATATCTGATACGCAGTATTTT. Protein sequence: CASSESISDTQYF.

This clone has just one count. The chain has TRBV28 and TRBJ1-3; 9 positions agree with TRBD1. Germline CDR1 and CDR2: MDHEN and SYDVKM. The length of the CDR3 is 15 residues. V shed 6 bases and J 1 base; nucleotides not matched to a gene: 4. CDR3 sequence: CASRRQGVSGNTIYF. The CDR3 DNA is TGTGCCAGCAGACGACAGGGGGTATCTGGAAACACCATATATTTT.

This clone was recorded only once. The V call is TRBV20-1, the J call TRBJ2-7; D is undetermined. CDR1 DFQATT and CDR2 SNEGSKA come from the germline V gene (reference sequence). Trimming pared 3 bases from V and 3 bases from J, leaving 27 bases between. The CDR3 is 18 residues long. The CDR3 sequence is CSASYAAPLSRVDYEQYF. In nucleotides, the CDR3 is TGCAGTGCTAGTTACGCGGCGCCACTCTCTAGGGTAGACTACGAGCAGTACTTC.

V and J are TRBV15 and TRBJ2-7, with a weak D call TRBD2 (6 bases). Germline CDR1 reads LNHNV; CDR2 reads YYDKDF (reference sequence). This CDR3 has 17 amino acids. The V gene lost 0 bases and the J gene lost 3 bases, with 18 bases spanning the gap. The CDR3 is CATSRDLGAGSFYEQYF. The CDR3 nucleotides read TGTGCCACCAGCAGAGATCTCGGGGCGGGATCCTTCTACGAGCAGTACTTC.

CDR3 sequence reads: CASSLDGGTVDNEQFF. The CDR3 coding sequence is TGCGCCAGCAGCTTGGATGGTGGGACGGTTGACAATGAGCAGTTCTTC. V and J are TRBV5-1 and TRBJ2-1; D is perhaps TRBD1 or TRBD2 (5 bases each). Per the germline V gene, CDR1 is SGHRS and CDR2 is YFSETQ. The CDR3 length is 16 residues. The V end lost 0 bases, the J end lost 5 bases, and 15 bases lay between the germline ends.